This T cell receptor (beta chain) was documented in a study of blood T cell repertoires in COVID-19. This CDR3 has 11 amino acids. V was trimmed by 4 bases and J by 5 bases, leaving 6 bases between them. Germline V gene data show CDR1 as MNHEY and CDR2 as SVGAGI. Original data processing: Nucleated cell counts were estimated from reference gene primer amplification. Produced via immunoSEQ multiplex PCR; TCRdb's table is partial and in-frame only. Clonal size and the V and J genes are those of that table, whereas D and trimming came from the DNA. This sample has 15,000 to 20,000 clones; roughly 89% occur once, and the top ten carry roughly 7%.

The receptor comes from a human donor in a cohort sampled during active COVID-19. The sequenced sample was peripheral blood. The genes are TRBV6-5 and TRBJ2-7; D ambiguous. This chain's CDR3 is CASSFENEQYF. The CDR3 nucleotides are TGTGCCAGCAGTTTCGAGAACGAGCAGTACTTC.